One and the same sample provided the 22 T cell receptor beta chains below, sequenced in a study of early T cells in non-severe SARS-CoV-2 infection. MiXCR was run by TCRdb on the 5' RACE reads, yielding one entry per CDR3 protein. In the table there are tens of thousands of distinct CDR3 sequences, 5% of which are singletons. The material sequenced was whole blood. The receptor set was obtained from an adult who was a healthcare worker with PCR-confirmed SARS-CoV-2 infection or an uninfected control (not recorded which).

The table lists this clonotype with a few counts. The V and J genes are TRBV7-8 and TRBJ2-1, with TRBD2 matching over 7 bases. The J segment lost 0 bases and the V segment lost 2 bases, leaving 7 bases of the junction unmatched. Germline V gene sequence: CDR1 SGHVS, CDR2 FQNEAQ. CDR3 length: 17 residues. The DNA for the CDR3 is TGTGCCAGCAGCTTACCAAACCGGGGGGTCTCCTACAATGAGCAGTTCTTC. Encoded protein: CASSLPNRGVSYNEQFF.

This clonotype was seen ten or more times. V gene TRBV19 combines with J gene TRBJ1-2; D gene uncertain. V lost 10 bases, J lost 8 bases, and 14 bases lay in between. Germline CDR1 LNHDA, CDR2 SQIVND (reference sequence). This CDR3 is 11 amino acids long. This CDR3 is CATLRAEGYTF. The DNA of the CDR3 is TGTGCCACCTTAAGGGCAGAAGGCTACACCTTC.

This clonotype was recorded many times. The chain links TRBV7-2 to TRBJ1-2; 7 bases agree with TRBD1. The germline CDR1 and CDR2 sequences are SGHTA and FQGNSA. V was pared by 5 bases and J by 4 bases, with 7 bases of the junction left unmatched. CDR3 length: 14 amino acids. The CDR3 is CASSLLQGSYGYTF. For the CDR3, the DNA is TGTGCCAGCAGCCTCTTACAGGGGAGCTATGGCTACACCTTC.

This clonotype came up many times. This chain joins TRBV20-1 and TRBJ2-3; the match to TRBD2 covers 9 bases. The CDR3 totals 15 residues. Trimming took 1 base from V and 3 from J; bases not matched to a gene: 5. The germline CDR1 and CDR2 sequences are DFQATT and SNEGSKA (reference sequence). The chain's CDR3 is CSARGTSDPTDTQYF. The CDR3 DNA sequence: TGCAGTGCTAGAGGGACTAGCGACCCGACAGATACGCAGTATTTT.

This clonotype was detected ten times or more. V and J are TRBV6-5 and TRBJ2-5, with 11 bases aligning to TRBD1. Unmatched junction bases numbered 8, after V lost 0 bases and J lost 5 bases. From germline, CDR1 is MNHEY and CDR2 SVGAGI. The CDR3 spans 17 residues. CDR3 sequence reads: CASSYSTGQGAGETQYF. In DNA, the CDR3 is TGTGCCAGCAGTTACTCGACCGGACAGGGGGCAGGGGAGACCCAGTACTTC.

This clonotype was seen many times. The CDR3 loop is CSASDDPGSGNTIYF. CDR3 in DNA: TGCAGTGCCTCCGATGACCCAGGGTCTGGAAACACCATATATTTT. The chain has TRBV20-1 and TRBJ1-3; possibly TRBD1 for D (5 bases). The germline V gene has CDR1 DFQATT and CDR2 SNEGSKA (reference sequence). The CDR3 is 15 residues long. Trimming took off 6 bases at V and 1 base at J, with 16 bases between the two ends.

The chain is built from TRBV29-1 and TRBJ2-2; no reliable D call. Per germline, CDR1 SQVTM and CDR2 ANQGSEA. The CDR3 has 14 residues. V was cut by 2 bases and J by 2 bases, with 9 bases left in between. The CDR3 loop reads CSVESGSNTGELFF. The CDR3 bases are TGCAGCGTTGAATCTGGCAGTAACACCGGGGAGCTGTTTTTT.

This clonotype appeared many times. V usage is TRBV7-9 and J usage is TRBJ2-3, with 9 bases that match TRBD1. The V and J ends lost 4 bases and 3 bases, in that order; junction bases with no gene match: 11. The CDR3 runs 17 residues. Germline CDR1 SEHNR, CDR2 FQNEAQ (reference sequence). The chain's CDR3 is CASSSWNRDRATDTQYF. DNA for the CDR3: TGTGCCAGCAGCTCCTGGAACCGGGACAGGGCGACAGATACGCAGTATTTT.

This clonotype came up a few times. CDR3 DNA sequence: TGCAGTGCTGCTAGCGGGGGAACGGATGGTGAGCAGTTCTTC. Its translation: CSAASGGTDGEQFF. This rearrangement joins TRBV20-1 to TRBJ2-1; 10 bases map to TRBD2. Germline V lookup: CDR1 DFQATT, CDR2 SNEGSKA (reference sequence). V shed 5 bases, J shed 9 bases, and the junction held 10 bases outside the gene matches. The CDR3 loop spans 14 amino acids.

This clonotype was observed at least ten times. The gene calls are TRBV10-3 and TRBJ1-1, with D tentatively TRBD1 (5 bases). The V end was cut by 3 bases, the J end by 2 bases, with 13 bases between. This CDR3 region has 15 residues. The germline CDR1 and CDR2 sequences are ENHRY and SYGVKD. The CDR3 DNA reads TGTGCCATCAGTGAACGGGGCGCCATTAACACTGAAGCTTTCTTT. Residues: CAISERGAINTEAFF.

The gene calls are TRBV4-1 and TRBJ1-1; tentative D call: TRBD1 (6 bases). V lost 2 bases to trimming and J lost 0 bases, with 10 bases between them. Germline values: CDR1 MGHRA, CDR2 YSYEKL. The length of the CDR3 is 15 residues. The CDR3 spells CASSQSGHMNTEAFF. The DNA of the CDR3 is TGCGCCAGCAGCCAATCGGGACATATGAACACTGAAGCTTTCTTT.

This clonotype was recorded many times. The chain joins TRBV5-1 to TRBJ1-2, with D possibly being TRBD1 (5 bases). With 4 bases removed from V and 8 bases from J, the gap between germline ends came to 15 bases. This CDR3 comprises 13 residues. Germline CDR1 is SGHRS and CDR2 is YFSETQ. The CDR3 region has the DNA TGCGCCAGCAGCCTTCCGGACAAACTCGGCTACACCTTC. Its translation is CASSLPDKLGYTF.

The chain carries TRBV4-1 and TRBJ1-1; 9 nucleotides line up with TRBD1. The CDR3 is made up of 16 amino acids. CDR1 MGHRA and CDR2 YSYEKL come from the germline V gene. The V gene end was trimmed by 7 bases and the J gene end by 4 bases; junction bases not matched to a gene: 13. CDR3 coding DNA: TGCGCCAGCACCCCGGACAGGGGCCCTTGGGGCACTGAAGCTTTCTTT. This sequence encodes CASTPDRGPWGTEAFF.

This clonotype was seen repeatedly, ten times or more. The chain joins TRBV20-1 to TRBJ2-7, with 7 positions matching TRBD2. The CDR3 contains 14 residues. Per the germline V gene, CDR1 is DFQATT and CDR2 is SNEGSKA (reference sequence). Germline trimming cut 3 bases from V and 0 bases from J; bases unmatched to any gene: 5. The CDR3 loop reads CSASRLAASYEQYF. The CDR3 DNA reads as TGCAGTGCTAGTAGGCTAGCGGCCTCCTACGAGCAGTACTTC.

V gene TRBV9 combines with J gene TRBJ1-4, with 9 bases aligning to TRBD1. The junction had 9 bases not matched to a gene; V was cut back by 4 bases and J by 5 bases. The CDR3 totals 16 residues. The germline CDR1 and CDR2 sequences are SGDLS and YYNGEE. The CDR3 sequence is CASSLVPGQGNEKLFF. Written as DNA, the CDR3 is TGTGCCAGCAGCTTAGTCCCGGGACAGGGAAATGAAAAACTGTTTTTT.

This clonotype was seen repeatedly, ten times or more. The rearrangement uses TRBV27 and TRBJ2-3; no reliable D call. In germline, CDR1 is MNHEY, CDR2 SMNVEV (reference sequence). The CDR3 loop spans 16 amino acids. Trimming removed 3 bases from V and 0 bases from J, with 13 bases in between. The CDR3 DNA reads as TGTGCCAGCAGTTTTATTCCATCAGCTAGCACAGATACGCAGTATTTT. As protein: CASSFIPSASTDTQYF.

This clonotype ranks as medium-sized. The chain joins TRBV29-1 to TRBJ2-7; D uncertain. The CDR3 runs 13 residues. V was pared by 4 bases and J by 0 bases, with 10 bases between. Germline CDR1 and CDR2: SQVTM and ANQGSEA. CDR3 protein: CSVAPDSSYEQYF. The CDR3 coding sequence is TGCAGCGTTGCCCCCGATAGCTCCTACGAGCAGTACTTC.

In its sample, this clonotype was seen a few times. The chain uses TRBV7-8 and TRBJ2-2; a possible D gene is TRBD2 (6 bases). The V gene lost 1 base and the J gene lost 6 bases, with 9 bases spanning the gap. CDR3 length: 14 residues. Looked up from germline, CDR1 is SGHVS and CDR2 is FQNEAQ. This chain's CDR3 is CASSLVTGAGELFF. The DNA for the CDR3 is TGTGCCAGCAGCTTAGTCACGGGGGCCGGGGAGCTGTTTTTT.

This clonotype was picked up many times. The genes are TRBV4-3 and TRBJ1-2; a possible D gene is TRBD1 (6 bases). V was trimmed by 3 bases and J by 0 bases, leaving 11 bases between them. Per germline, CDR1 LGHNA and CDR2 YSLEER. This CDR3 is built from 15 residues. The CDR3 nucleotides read TGCGCCAGCAGCCATGGACAGACCTCTAACTATGGCTACACCTTC. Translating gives CASSHGQTSNYGYTF.

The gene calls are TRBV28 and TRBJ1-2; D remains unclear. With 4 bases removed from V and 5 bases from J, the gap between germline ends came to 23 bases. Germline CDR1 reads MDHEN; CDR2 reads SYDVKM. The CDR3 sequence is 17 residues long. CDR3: CASSSGPLQVNRYGYTF. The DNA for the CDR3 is TGTGCCAGCAGTTCGGGCCCGTTGCAGGTTAATCGTTATGGCTACACCTTC.

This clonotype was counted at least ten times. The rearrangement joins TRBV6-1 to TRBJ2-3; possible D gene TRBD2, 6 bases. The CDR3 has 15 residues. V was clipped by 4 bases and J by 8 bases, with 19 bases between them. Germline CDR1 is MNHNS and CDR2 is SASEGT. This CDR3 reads CASSVGGGTSLTQYF. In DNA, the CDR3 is TGTGCCAGCAGTGTCGGTGGGGGGACCTCCCTTACGCAGTATTTT.

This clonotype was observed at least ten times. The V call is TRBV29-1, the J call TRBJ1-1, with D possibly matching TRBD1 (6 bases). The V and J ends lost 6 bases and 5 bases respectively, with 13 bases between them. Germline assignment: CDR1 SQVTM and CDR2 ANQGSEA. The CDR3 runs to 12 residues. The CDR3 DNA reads TGCAGCGTCGTTTCAGGGGAGACTGAAGCTTTCTTT. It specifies CSVVSGETEAFF.